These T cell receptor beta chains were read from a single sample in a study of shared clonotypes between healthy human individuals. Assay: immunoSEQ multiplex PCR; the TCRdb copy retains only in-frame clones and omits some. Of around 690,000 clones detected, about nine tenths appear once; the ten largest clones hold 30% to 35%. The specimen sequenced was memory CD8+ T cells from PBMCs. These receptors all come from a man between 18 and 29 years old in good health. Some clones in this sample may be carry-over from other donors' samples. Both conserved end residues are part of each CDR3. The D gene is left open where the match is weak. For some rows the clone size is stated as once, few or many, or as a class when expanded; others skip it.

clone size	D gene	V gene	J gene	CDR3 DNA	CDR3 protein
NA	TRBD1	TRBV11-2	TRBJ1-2	TGTGCCAGCAGCTCAAGACAGGGACTCCCTGGCTACACCTTC	CASSSRQGLPGYTF
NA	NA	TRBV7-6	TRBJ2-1	TGTGCCAGCAGCTTAGTAGGCAGGGGAGGATTTGCCAATGAGCAGTTCTTC	CASSLVGRGGFANEQFF
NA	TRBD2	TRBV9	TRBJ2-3	TGTGCCAGCAGTCGGGCGGGAGGGTTAGATACGCAGTATTTT	CASSRAGGLDTQYF
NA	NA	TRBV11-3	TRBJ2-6	TGTGCCAGCAGCTTAGGGGACGAAGAGTCTGGGGCCAACGTCCTGACTTTC	CASSLGDEESGANVLTF
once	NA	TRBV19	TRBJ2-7	TGTGCCAGTAGTATAGAAGGAGCCGAGCAGTACTTC	CASSIEGAEQYF
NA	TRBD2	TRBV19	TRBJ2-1	TGTGCCAGTACCACGGGACTAGCGGGCCCCAATGAGCAGTTCTTC	CASTTGLAGPNEQFF
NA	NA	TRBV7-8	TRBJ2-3	TGTGCCAGCAGCGAACGGCCCACGGGGGATACGCAGTATTTT	CASSERPTGDTQYF
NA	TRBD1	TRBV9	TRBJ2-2	TGTGCCAGCAGCACCCGACAGGGCGGAACCCCCGGGGAGCTGTTTTTT	CASSTRQGGTPGELFF
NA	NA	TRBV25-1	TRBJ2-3	TGTGCCAGCAGTGAATCCGCGCGGTCTAGCACAGATACGCAGTATTTT	CASSESARSSTDTQYF
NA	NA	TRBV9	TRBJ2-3	TGTGCCAGCAGCGTTCGGAGGACTAGCACAGATACGCAGTATTTT	CASSVRRTSTDTQYF
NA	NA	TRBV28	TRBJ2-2	TGTGCCAGCACTTTAGGGCGGGACAGCCACCCCGGGGAGCTGTTTTTT	CASTLGRDSHPGELFF
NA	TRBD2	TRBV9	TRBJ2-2	TGTGCCAGCGCCCAGCGGGAGAAGGAGACCGGGGAGCTGTTTTTT	CASAQREKETGELFF
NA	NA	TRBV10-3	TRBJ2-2	TGTGCCATCAGTTCGGGCGGGATGGGAGCGAACACCGGGGAGCTGTTTTTT	CAISSGGMGANTGELFF
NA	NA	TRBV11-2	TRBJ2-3	TGTGCCAGCAGCTTAGACCGGGCCACCACAGATACGCAGTATTTT	CASSLDRATTDTQYF
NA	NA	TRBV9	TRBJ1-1	TGTGCCAGCAGCGTAGGGCAGGGGTTTAACACTGAAGCTTTCTTT	CASSVGQGFNTEAFF
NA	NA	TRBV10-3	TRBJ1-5	TGTGCCATCAGTGACATTCCCAATCAGCCCCAGCATTTT	CAISDIPNQPQHF
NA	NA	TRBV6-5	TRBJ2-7	TGTGCCAGCAGTTATAAGGGGCTCGGCGAGCAGTACTTC	CASSYKGLGEQYF
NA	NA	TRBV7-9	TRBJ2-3	TGTGCCAGCAGCTTAGAACCCACCACAGATACGCAGTATTTT	CASSLEPTTDTQYF
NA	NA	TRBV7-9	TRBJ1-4	TGTGCCAGCAGCCCGCGGGCGGGGGAGGAAAAACTGTTTTTT	CASSPRAGEEKLFF
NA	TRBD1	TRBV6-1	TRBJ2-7	TGTGCCAGCGGACTTACGGACAGGGCAATCTACGAGCAGTACTTC	CASGLTDRAIYEQYF
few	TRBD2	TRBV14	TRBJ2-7	TGTGCCAGCAGCCAAGGGGGGGGACTTCTCTCCTACGAGCAGTACTTC	CASSQGGGLLSYEQYF
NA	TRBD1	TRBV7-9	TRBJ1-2	TGTGCCAGCAGCGTCGGGACAGCCTATGGCTACACCTTC	CASSVGTAYGYTF
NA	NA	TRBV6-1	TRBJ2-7	TGTGCCAGCAGTGTAGGTTTCGAGCAGTACTTC	CASSVGFEQYF
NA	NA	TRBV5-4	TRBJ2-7	TGTGCCAGCAGCTTTGACCTCTCCTACGAGCAGTACTTC	CASSFDLSYEQYF
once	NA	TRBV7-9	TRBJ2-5	TGTGCCAGCAGCCTAGAGGTGTTACAAGAGACCCAGTACTTC	CASSLEVLQETQYF
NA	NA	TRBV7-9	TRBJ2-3	TGTGCCAGCAGCTTAGGCGGGCCCTATTACACAGATACGCAGTATTTT	CASSLGGPYYTDTQYF
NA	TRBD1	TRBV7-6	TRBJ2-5	TGTGCCAGCAGCCCCGACAGGGCAGAGACCCAGTACTTC	CASSPDRAETQYF
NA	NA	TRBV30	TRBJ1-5	TGTGCCTGGAGTACAATTCCCGGACAGCCGGAGAATCAGCCCCAGCATTTT	CAWSTIPGQPENQPQHF
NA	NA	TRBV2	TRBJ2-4	TGTGCCAGCAGTGCTGACTTCACTGACAAAAACATTCAGTACTTC	CASSADFTDKNIQYF
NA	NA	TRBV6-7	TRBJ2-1	TGTGCCAGCAGTTGCGGTTACTATAGGGGGGATGAGCAGTTCTTC	CASSCGYYRGDEQFF
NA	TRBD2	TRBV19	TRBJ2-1	TGTGCCAGTAGTCACGGGACTAGCGGGAGAAGCTCCTACAATGAGCAGTTCTTC	CASSHGTSGRSSYNEQFF
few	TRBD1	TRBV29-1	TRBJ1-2	TGCAGCGTTGAAGATCGGACGGATATAGGGGGCGGCTACACCTTC	CSVEDRTDIGGGYTF
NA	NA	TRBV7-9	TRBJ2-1	TGTGCCAGCAGCTTAGCGGTTCGGGGTGAGCAGTTCTTC	CASSLAVRGEQFF
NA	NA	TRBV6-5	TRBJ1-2	TGTGCCAGCAGTCCGATTGGGTCTAACTATGGCTACACCTTC	CASSPIGSNYGYTF
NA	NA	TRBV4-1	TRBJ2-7	TGCGCCAGCAGCCAAGTAGTCCAGCCGTTCTCCTACGAGCAGTACTTC	CASSQVVQPFSYEQYF
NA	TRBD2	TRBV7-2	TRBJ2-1	TGTGCCAGCAGCTTAGTTAGCGGGAGGGCCCTCTGGTACAATGAGCAGTTCTTC	CASSLVSGRALWYNEQFF
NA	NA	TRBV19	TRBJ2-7	TGTGCCAGTAGTCCAGGAATCCTAAGCTCCTACGAGCAGTACTTC	CASSPGILSSYEQYF
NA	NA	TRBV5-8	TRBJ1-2	TGTGCCAGCAGATATACCCCATCGGGGGGCTACACCTTC	CASRYTPSGGYTF
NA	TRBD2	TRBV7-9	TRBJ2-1	TGTGCCAGCAGCCCGAGGGGACTAGCGGGAGGGAGCTCCTACAATGAGCAGTTCTTC	CASSPRGLAGGSSYNEQFF
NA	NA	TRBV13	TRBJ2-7	TGTGCCAGCAGCTATGTCGCGGGCCGAAGCACACGATACGAGCAGTACTTC	CASSYVAGRSTRYEQYF
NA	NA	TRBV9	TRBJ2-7	TGTGCCAGCAGCGTCTCCGGAACCTACGAGCAGTACTTC	CASSVSGTYEQYF
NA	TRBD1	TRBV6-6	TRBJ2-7	TGTGCCAGCACCTTACAGGGGTGGCACGAGCAGTACTTC	CASTLQGWHEQYF
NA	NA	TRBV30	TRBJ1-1	TGTGCCTGGACGAAGATGAACACTGAAGCTTTCTTT	CAWTKMNTEAFF
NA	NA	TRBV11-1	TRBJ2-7	TGTGCCAGCAGCTTATATCCGTTGGAGGGAGAGGATTCCTACGAGCAGTACTTC	CASSLYPLEGEDSYEQYF
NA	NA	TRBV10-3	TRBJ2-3	TGTGCCATCAGTGGAACAGGACCAGATACGCAGTATTTT	CAISGTGPDTQYF
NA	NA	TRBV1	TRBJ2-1	TGCACCAGCAGCCTTGGGACTAGCGGCCACAATGAGCAGTTCTTC	CTSSLGTSGHNEQFF
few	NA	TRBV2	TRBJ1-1	TGTGCCAGCAGAGAGGACACTGAAGCTTTCTTT	CASREDTEAFF
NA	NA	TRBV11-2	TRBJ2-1	TGTGCCAGCAGCTTAAGCGGGCTCCCCAATGAGCAGTTCTTC	CASSLSGLPNEQFF
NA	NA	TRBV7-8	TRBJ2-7	TGTGCCAGCAGCTTAAGGCCTACCCAGTCCTACGAGCAGTACTTC	CASSLRPTQSYEQYF
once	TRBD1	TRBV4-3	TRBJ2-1	TGCGCCAGCAGCCAAGGGTCAGGGGGCCGACACAATGAGCAGTTCTTC	CASSQGSGGRHNEQFF
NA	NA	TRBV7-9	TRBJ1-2	TGTGCCAGCAGCTCTCGGGCCGGGCCACCACCGTTGAATGGCTACACCTTC	CASSSRAGPPPLNGYTF
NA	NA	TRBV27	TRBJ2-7	TGTGCCAGCAGTTTAGCAGCTTCCTACGAGCAGTACTTC	CASSLAASYEQYF
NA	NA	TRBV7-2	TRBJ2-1	TGTGCCAGCAGCTTATTTGTCAGCTCCTACAATGAGCAGTTCTTC	CASSLFVSSYNEQFF
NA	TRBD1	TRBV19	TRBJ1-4	TGTGCCAGTAGTACCCGACCGGGACAGCGAAATGAAAAACTGTTTTTT	CASSTRPGQRNEKLFF
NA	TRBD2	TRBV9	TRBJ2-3	TGTGCCAGCAGCTCCAGCGGGAGGGCCTCACTGACCCCAGATACGCAGTATTTT	CASSSSGRASLTPDTQYF
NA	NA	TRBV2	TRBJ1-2	TGTGCCAGCAGTGACGGGGGGAGCTATGGCTACACCTTC	CASSDGGSYGYTF
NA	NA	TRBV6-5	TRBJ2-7	TGTGCCAGCGGGGTCCCCTACGAGCAGTACTTC	CASGVPYEQYF
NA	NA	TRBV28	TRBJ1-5	TGTGCCAGCAGTTTATTCGGGCCACAAAGTCGGCCCCAGCATTTT	CASSLFGPQSRPQHF
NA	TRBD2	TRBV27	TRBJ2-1	TGTGCCAGCAGTTCGGGTTGGGCGGGAGGCCTCGATGAGCAGTTCTTC	CASSSGWAGGLDEQFF
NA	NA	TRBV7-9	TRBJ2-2	TGTGCCAGCAGTCTTAGCGAGATCGGGGAGCTGTTTTTT	CASSLSEIGELFF